These T cell receptor beta chains were read from a single sample in a study of CD8 T cells in ankylosing spondylitis. TCRdb analysed the 5' RACE reads with MiXCR anew, one entry per CDR3 protein. The sample includes about 250,000 distinct CDR3 sequences, roughly 18% of them seen just once. Source material: blood, either unsorted or a sorted T cell fraction (not recorded which). These receptors all come from a male donor with ankylosing spondylitis or in good health (not recorded which). Each CDR3 is given with its conserved first and last residue. Fields, in order: J gene, clone size, D gene, V gene, CDR3 DNA, CDR3 protein. A D gene is named only where the DNA matches it firmly. Rows give clone size only sometimes, using once, few, many, or a class for an expanded clone.

>TRBJ1-5|NA|TRBD1|TRBV6-1
TGTGCCAGCACCAAGGGCCGGGACAGGGACTATGGCAATCAGCCCCAGCATTTT
CASTKGRDRDYGNQPQHF
>TRBJ2-3|few|NA|TRBV5-6
TGTGCCAGCAGCTTGGTGGTGGGAACCACAGATACGCAGTATTTT
CASSLVVGTTDTQYF
>TRBJ2-1|many|TRBD2|TRBV4-2
TGTGCCAGCAGCCAAGCAGCGGGAGGGCCGAATGAGCAGTTCTTC
CASSQAAGGPNEQFF
>TRBJ2-5|few|NA|TRBV6-1
TGTGCCAGCAGTGAAAAAGGCGGGGCAACAGAGACCCAGTACTTC
CASSEKGGATETQYF
>TRBJ2-3|NA|TRBD2|TRBV10-3
TGTGCCATCAGGGGGGGGACCACAGATACGCAGTATTTT
CAIRGGTTDTQYF
>TRBJ2-7|NA|NA|TRBV25-1
TGTGCCAGCAGTGATTTTGCGCTTACCTACGAGCAGTACTTC
CASSDFALTYEQYF
>TRBJ2-7|NA|TRBD1|TRBV27
TGTGCCAGCAGTTTAATGGACAGGCGTAACGAGCAGTACTTC
CASSLMDRRNEQYF
>TRBJ1-3|NA|NA|TRBV6-1
TGTGCTAGAACCGGGACAATAGCTGGAAACACCATATATTTT
CARTGTIAGNTIYF
>TRBJ2-1|NA|NA|TRBV30
TGTGCCTGGACCTCCGGGATCCGCTCCTACAATGAGCAGTTCTTC
CAWTSGIRSYNEQFF
>TRBJ1-1|NA|NA|TRBV4-2
TGTGCCAGCAGCCGGAGCGGGACCCCGAACACTGAAGCTTTCTTT
CASSRSGTPNTEAFF
>TRBJ2-1|many|NA|TRBV9
TGTGCCAGCAGCGTAGAGACGGCGGGTGAGCAGTTCTTC
CASSVETAGEQFF
>TRBJ2-3|once|NA|TRBV28
TGTGCCAGCAGTTTCCCGGACACAGATACGCAGTATTTT
CASSFPDTDTQYF
>TRBJ2-1|NA|TRBD2|TRBV5-1
TGCGCCTCATCCGGGACTAGCGGGAGAACATACAATGAGCAGTTCTTC
CASSGTSGRTYNEQFF
>TRBJ2-4|few|NA|TRBV7-9
TGTGCCAGCAGCTCGGAGCCTTTAGGTGCCAAAAACATTCAGTACTTC
CASSSEPLGAKNIQYF
>TRBJ1-6|few|TRBD1|TRBV6-1
TGTGCCAGCTACGACGCAGGGGGTAATTCACCCCTCCACTTT
CASYDAGGNSPLHF
>TRBJ2-5|NA|NA|TRBV12-3/TRBV12-4
TGTGCCAGCAGTCCAACGACAGGCCAAGAGACCCAGTACTTC
CASSPTTGQETQYF
>TRBJ2-7|few|TRBD2|TRBV4-3
TGCGCCAGCAGCCAATCAACTAGCGGGAGGGCCGATGAGCAGTACTTC
CASSQSTSGRADEQYF
>TRBJ2-3|NA|TRBD2|TRBV20-1
TGCAGTGCTAGAGATCCGGGACTAGCGGGACCAGATACGCAGTATTTT
CSARDPGLAGPDTQYF
>TRBJ1-5|NA|NA|TRBV7-2
TGTGCCAGCAGCTTATGGGGTAATCAGCCCCAGCATTTT
CASSLWGNQPQHF
>TRBJ2-3|few|NA|TRBV4-1
TGCGCCAGCAGCCAACCCGGGGCTTCCCCAGATACGCAGTATTTT
CASSQPGASPDTQYF
>TRBJ2-1|many|TRBD2|TRBV29-1
TGCAGCGGTTGGACTAGCAGCTACAATGAGCAGTTCTTC
CSGWTSSYNEQFF
>TRBJ2-6|few|TRBD1|TRBV3-1
TGTGCCAGCAGCCCTGGACAGGGGTATAGCTCTGGGGCCAACGTCCTGACTTTC
CASSPGQGYSSGANVLTF
>TRBJ2-7|once|TRBD2|TRBV15
TGTGCCACCAGCAGAGATTCTAGCGGGAGTAACTACGAGCAGTACTTC
CATSRDSSGSNYEQYF
>TRBJ2-1|NA|NA|TRBV7-2
TGTGCCAGCAGCTTACCTCCCGTGGTAAATGAGCAGTTCTTC
CASSLPPVVNEQFF
>TRBJ2-2|many|NA|TRBV4-1
TGCGCCAGCAGCAGGGCCCCCGGGGAGCTGTTTTTT
CASSRAPGELFF
>TRBJ2-7|NA|TRBD2|TRBV7-8
TGTGCCAGCAGCTTAGGTAGCGGGCCCATCTCCTACGAGCAGTACTTC
CASSLGSGPISYEQYF
>TRBJ2-2|NA|NA|TRBV6-1
TGTGCCAGCAGTGGGGCGGAGGGGCGGTACAACACCGGGGAGCTGTTTTTT
CASSGAEGRYNTGELFF
>TRBJ2-1|many|TRBD2|TRBV7-2
TGTGCCAGCAGCCCCACTAGCGGTCTCAATGAGCAGTTCTTC
CASSPTSGLNEQFF
>TRBJ2-1|few|TRBD2|TRBV7-3
TGTGCCAGCAGCCCAACTGGCCTAGCGGGAGTTGGCTCCTACAATGAGCAGTTCTTC
CASSPTGLAGVGSYNEQFF
>TRBJ2-2|once|NA|TRBV27
TGTGCCAGCAGTTTAGGTGCTACCACCGGGGAGCTGTTTTTT
CASSLGATTGELFF
>TRBJ2-2|few|NA|TRBV28
TGTGCCAGCAGTTTTAGGGCGGACGGGGAGCTGTTTTTT
CASSFRADGELFF
>TRBJ1-5|NA|NA|TRBV4-2
TGTGCCAGCAGCCAAGATTCAGGCGGGGAGCCCCAGCATTTT
CASSQDSGGEPQHF
>TRBJ2-3|few|NA|TRBV4-1
TGCGCCAGCAGCCAAGATGGCCTAGAAATACCAGATACGCAGTATTTT
CASSQDGLEIPDTQYF
>TRBJ2-1|NA|NA|TRBV24-1
TGTGCCACCAGTGATTTGAGGGCAGGGGAGCAGTTCTTC
CATSDLRAGEQFF
>TRBJ2-1|few|NA|TRBV9
TGTGCCAGCAGCGTGGTTTTTGATGAGCAGTTCTTC
CASSVVFDEQFF
>TRBJ2-1|many|NA|TRBV18
TGTGCCAGCTCACCACCGGACAGCGTCCTCAATGAGCAGTTCTTC
CASSPPDSVLNEQFF
>TRBJ2-5|NA|TRBD2|TRBV7-9
TGTGCCAGCACCCCGGGGGGGAGAGAGACCCAGTACTTC
CASTPGGRETQYF
>TRBJ2-7|NA|NA|TRBV12-3/TRBV12-4
TGTGCCAGCAGCTCGGGAAAAGGCTCCTACGAGCAGTACTTC
CASSSGKGSYEQYF
>TRBJ1-6|NA|TRBD1|TRBV7-9
TGTGCCAGCAGCTTATCCCCAGGACAGGGTAGCGCGCCCCTCCACTTT
CASSLSPGQGSAPLHF
>TRBJ2-5|few|NA|TRBV7-6
TGTGCCAGCAGCCAAACCTCAGACAGTCTCGGTGGAACCCAGTACTTC
CASSQTSDSLGGTQYF